One sample yielded the 32 T cell receptor beta chains listed below, sequenced in a study of spatial heterogeneity in lung cancer. Regarding time point: blood at routine non-recurrence follow-up after resection. Tumor, nontumor lung or frozen PBMC supplied whole RNA that was sequenced unsorted. TCRdb called the 5' RACE reads again in MiXCR, with one record for every CDR3 protein. The table has about 25,000 distinct CDR3 sequences, roughly 6% seen once; the top ten hold more than 20%. The source was PBMCs, collected at follow-up. These receptors were taken from a male donor with early-stage non-small cell lung cancer.

This clonotype was recorded at least ten times. V is TRBV9 and J is TRBJ2-2; D remains ambiguous. The V end was cut by 0 bases, the J end by 4 bases, with 10 bases between. Per the germline V gene, CDR1 is SGDLS and CDR2 is YYNGEE. The CDR3 length is 15 residues. As DNA, the CDR3 is TGTGCCAGCAGCGTAGAATCTCGGGTCACCGGGGAGCTGTTTTTT. Translated: CASSVESRVTGELFF.

By share of the sample, this clonotype is medium-sized. The genes are TRBV11-2 and TRBJ1-2, with TRBD1 identical over 7 bases. The CDR3 is 14 amino acids. The V gene end was trimmed by 5 bases and the J gene end by 8 bases; junction bases not matched to a gene: 11. In germline, CDR1 is SGHAT, CDR2 FQNNGV. The CDR3 region is CASSKDREALGYTF. The CDR3 region has the DNA TGTGCCAGCAGCAAAGACAGGGAAGCCCTGGGCTACACCTTC.

This clonotype was observed a handful of times. The genes are TRBV4-2 and TRBJ1-4; D is uncertain. Germline CDR1 is LGHNA and CDR2 is YNFKEQ. The CDR3 contains 13 residues. V was trimmed by 1 base and J by 8 bases, leaving 8 bases between them. This chain's CDR3 is CASSQGREEKLFF. For the CDR3, the DNA is TGTGCCAGCAGCCAAGGCCGTGAGGAAAAACTGTTTTTT.

This clonotype came up many times. The rearrangement joins TRBV20-1 to TRBJ1-4; D ambiguous. The CDR3 runs 13 residues. Trimming cost V 5 bases and J 4 bases, with 11 bases left between them. Germline CDR1 reads DFQATT; CDR2 reads SNEGSKA (reference sequence). This CDR3 reads CSARVSVNEKLFF. The CDR3 DNA reads TGCAGTGCTCGGGTGTCCGTTAATGAAAAACTGTTTTTT.

The table lists this clonotype with a few counts. The chain links TRBV5-1 to TRBJ2-7; the match to TRBD1 covers 8 bases. Per germline, CDR1 SGHRS and CDR2 YFSETQ. CDR3 size: 15 residues. V gave up 1 base and J gave up 4 bases; unmatched junction bases: 7. This CDR3 reads CASSLSGQGFYEQYV. The CDR3 DNA is TGCGCCAGCAGCTTGTCAGGACAGGGCTTTTACGAGCAGTACGTC.

In its sample, this clonotype was seen many times. This chain connects TRBV29-1 to TRBJ2-7; maybe TRBD2 (5 bases). The germline gives CDR1 SQVTM, CDR2 ANQGSEA. The CDR3 sequence is 15 residues long. V was clipped by 4 bases and J by 0 bases, with 16 bases between them. In DNA, the CDR3 is TGCAGCGTTGTGGGCGTACGAGGGTACTCCTACGAGCAGTACTTC. It is translated as CSVVGVRGYSYEQYF.

This clonotype was observed many times. This rearrangement joins TRBV7-2 to TRBJ2-1, with D perhaps TRBD2 (6 bases). CDR1 and CDR2 (germline): SGHTA, FQGNSA. Trimming pared 6 bases from V and 6 bases from J, leaving 21 bases between. This CDR3 has 16 amino acids. CDR3 nucleotides: TGTGCCAGCAGTCGAACCTTCGGGAGACGGGGCAATGAGCAGTTCTTC. It is translated as CASSRTFGRRGNEQFF.

This clonotype appeared many times. This rearrangement joins TRBV6-2 or TRBV6-3 to TRBJ2-5; D gene unclear. The CDR3 consists of 12 residues. V dropped 6 bases and J dropped 5 bases, with 10 bases sitting between them. Per germline, CDR1 MNHEY and CDR2 SVGEGT. DNA for the CDR3: TGTGCCAGCAGCCCAGGACCGGAGACCCAGTACTTC. Protein: CASSPGPETQYF.

Ten or more counts support this clonotype. The chain employs TRBV14 and TRBJ2-5, with 7 positions matching TRBD2. Trimming took 0 bases from V and 9 from J; bases not matched to a gene: 16. The CDR3 covers 17 residues. CDR1 is SGHDN, CDR2 FVKESK, per germline. CDR3 bases: TGTGCCAGCAGCCAAGATGCGCGCGGGGGAGTCCGCAGGGCCCAGTACTTC. Translating it yields CASSQDARGGVRRAQYF.

This clonotype is judged medium-sized (0.01 to 0.1%). The chain employs TRBV29-1 and TRBJ1-2, with D unresolved. V gave up 7 bases and J gave up 2 bases, with 8 bases separating them. Germline V gene lookup returns CDR1 SQVTM and CDR2 ANQGSEA. The CDR3 has 11 residues. CDR3 residues: CSAGTNYGYTF. The CDR3 coding sequence is TGCAGCGCCGGAACCAACTATGGCTACACCTTC.

This clonotype was recorded a few times. The chain combines TRBV5-1 with TRBJ2-7, with D unresolved. Germline CDR1 and CDR2: SGHRS and YFSETQ. Trimming removed 5 bases at V and 2 bases at J, with 8 bases between. CDR3 size: 12 residues. CDR3 bases: TGCGCCAGCAGGGCTGACGCCTACGAGCAGTACTTC. Its translation: CASRADAYEQYF.

The table lists this clonotype with many counts. V is TRBV7-2 and J is TRBJ2-2, with D hard to call. The ends were cut back, 2 bases at V and 0 bases at J, with 7 bases in the middle. This CDR3 region has 15 residues. Germline values: CDR1 SGHTA, CDR2 FQGNSA. Written as DNA, the CDR3 is TGTGCCAGCAGCTTACAACAGTCGAACACCGGGGAGCTGTTTTTT. Protein: CASSLQQSNTGELFF. The variable domain in full, with the rest retrieved from reference TRBV7-2 and TRBJ2-2, is GAGVSQSPSNKVTEKGKDVELRCDPISGHTALYWYRQSLGQGLEFLIYFQGNSAPDKSGLPSDRFSAERTGGSVSTLTIQRTQQEDSAVYLCASSLQQSNTGELFFGEGSRLTVL.

In its sample, this clonotype was seen many times. The chain links TRBV6-6 to TRBJ2-4, with D uncertain. The CDR3 sequence is 16 residues long. Germline assignment: CDR1 MNHNY and CDR2 SVGAGI (reference sequence). Trimming cost V 2 bases and J 5 bases, with 16 bases left between them. Written as DNA, the CDR3 is TGTGCCAGCAGTTACCTGGGTTCGCTGGACCAAAACATTCAGTACTTC. It specifies CASSYLGSLDQNIQYF.

This chain links TRBV12-3 or TRBV12-4 with TRBJ1-2; D not certain. V gave up 1 base and J gave up 5 bases, with 8 bases separating them. The CDR3 totals 13 residues. DNA of the CDR3: TGTGCCAGCAGTTTAGACGGACTGTATGGCTACACCTTC. Residues: CASSLDGLYGYTF.

This clonotype was seen only a few times. The chain combines TRBV5-6 with TRBJ2-5, with 9 bases identical to TRBD2. V shed 2 bases and J 5 bases; nucleotides not matched to a gene: 7. Germline V lookup: CDR1 SGHDT, CDR2 YYEEEE. The CDR3 contains 15 residues. Here the CDR3 reads CASSFKRGDLETQYF. The CDR3 DNA sequence: TGTGCCAGCAGCTTCAAGCGGGGGGACTTGGAGACCCAGTACTTC.

At least ten counts were recorded for this clonotype. This chain connects TRBV30 to TRBJ2-3, with 7 bases aligning to TRBD2. The V gene end was trimmed by 4 bases and the J gene end by 4 bases; junction bases not matched to a gene: 8. Germline V gene data show CDR1 as GTSNPN and CDR2 as SVGIG (reference sequence). CDR3 size: 14 residues. CDR3 amino acids: CAWKGREYADTQYF. The CDR3, as DNA: TGTGCCTGGAAAGGGCGGGAGTATGCAGATACGCAGTATTTT. Filled out from reference TRBV30 and TRBJ2-3, the complete variable domain reads SQTIHQWPATLVQPVGSPLSLECTVEGTSNPNLYWYRQAAGRGLQLLFYSVGIGQISSEVPQNLSASRPQDRQFILSSKKLLLSDSGFYLCAWKGREYADTQYFGPGTRLTVL.

Many counts were recorded for this clonotype. The genes are TRBV24-1 and TRBJ2-7, with D hard to call. This CDR3 is built from 11 residues. The germline V gene has CDR1 KGHDR and CDR2 SFDVKD. Trimming stripped 4 bases from V and 6 bases from J, with 6 bases between. The CDR3 DNA reads as TGTGCCACCAGTGAGTGGGGCGAGCAGTACTTC. Protein sequence: CATSEWGEQYF.

This clonotype occurred many times. This chain connects TRBV7-2 to TRBJ2-5; weak D call: TRBD2 (5 bases). Germline V gives CDR1 SGHTA, CDR2 FQGNSA. The ends were cut back, 1 base at V and 5 bases at J, with 11 bases in the middle. This CDR3 is built from 14 residues. The CDR3 DNA follows: TGTGCCAGCAGCTTAGGTTTCGGGGTGGAGACCCAGTACTTC. It specifies CASSLGFGVETQYF.

This clonotype was observed a few times. One junction end does not reproduce the germline sequence, and a read error may be involved. The gene calls are TRBV13 and TRBJ2-1, with TRBD1 as a possible D gene (6 bases). The CDR3 spans 15 residues. The germline V gene encodes CDR1 PRHDT and CDR2 FYEKMQ (reference sequence). CDR3 in DNA: TGTGCCAGCAGCTTAGGCCATATTGGGGGCGATGAACAGTTCTTC. Its protein product is CASSLGHIGGDEQFF.

V is TRBV7-9 and J is TRBJ2-5, with D maybe TRBD2 (6 bases). Germline-derived CDR1 and CDR2 are SEHNR and FQNEAQ (reference sequence). V was pared by 2 bases and J by 1 base, with 8 bases between. The CDR3 sequence is 14 residues long. The CDR3 is CASSLSSGQETQYF. The CDR3 DNA is TGTGCCAGCAGCTTAAGTAGCGGCCAAGAGACCCAGTACTTC.

The chain links TRBV7-8 to TRBJ1-1, with unresolved D. The V gene's germline CDR1 is SGHVS and CDR2 FQNEAQ. This CDR3 comprises 13 residues. V lost 5 bases and J 3 bases, leaving 10 bases between the germline ends. In DNA form, the CDR3 reads TGTGCCAGCAGCCCGCAGGAGGACACTGAAGCTTTCTTT. Protein sequence: CASSPQEDTEAFF.

This clonotype was picked up many times. This chain connects TRBV7-2 to TRBJ1-5; 8 positions match TRBD1. Germline V gene lookup returns CDR1 SGHTA and CDR2 FQGNSA. Germline trimming cut 0 bases from V and 4 bases from J; bases unmatched to any gene: 5. The CDR3 loop spans 16 amino acids. The CDR3 region has the DNA TGTGCCAGCAGCTTAGCCCAGGGGGCGTCAAATCAGCCCCAGCATTTT. Its protein product is CASSLAQGASNQPQHF.

This clonotype was counted only a few times. The chain couples TRBV7-2 to TRBJ2-7; D unresolved. CDR1 and CDR2 (germline): SGHTA, FQGNSA. This CDR3 is built from 13 residues. V dropped 5 bases and J dropped 2 bases, with 10 bases sitting between them. For the CDR3, the DNA is TGTGCCAGCAGCCGCCGACGAGCCTACGAGCAGTACTTC. This codes for CASSRRRAYEQYF.

This clonotype was observed many times. The V and J genes are TRBV19 and TRBJ2-3; D perhaps matches TRBD1 (5 bases). V dropped 1 base and J dropped 4 bases, with 15 bases sitting between them. The CDR3 spans 16 residues. Germline V gives CDR1 LNHDA, CDR2 SQIVND (reference sequence). Here the CDR3 DNA reads TGTGCCAGTAGTATAGGTAAAGGGGTTGGCGCAGATACGCAGTATTTT. Translating gives CASSIGKGVGADTQYF.

This clonotype showed up many times. The chain carries TRBV6-2 or TRBV6-3 and TRBJ2-7; 10 bases map to TRBD2. CDR3 length: 14 residues. Germline V gene data show CDR1 as MNHEY and CDR2 as SVGEGT. Trimming removed 6 bases from V and 1 base from J; junction bases left unmatched: 3. CDR3 sequence: CASRGTSVSYEQYF. The CDR3 nucleotides are TGTGCCAGCAGAGGGACTAGCGTTTCCTACGAGCAGTACTTC.

This clonotype has at least ten counts. The chain has TRBV29-1 and TRBJ1-3; D not certain. This CDR3 comprises 12 residues. The germline V gene has CDR1 SQVTM and CDR2 ANQGSEA. With 5 bases removed from V and 0 bases from J, the gap between germline ends came to 5 bases. CDR3 bases: TGCAGCGTTCAGTCCTCTGGAAACACCATATATTTT. Protein product: CSVQSSGNTIYF. The full variable domain, completed using reference TRBV29-1 and TRBJ1-3, is SAVISQKPSRDICQRGTSLTIQCQVDSQVTMMFWYRQQPGQSLTLIATANQGSEATYESGFVIDKFPISRPNLTFSTLTVSNMSPEDSSIYLCSVQSSGNTIYFGEGSWLTVV.

This clonotype was recorded at least ten times. The chain joins TRBV18 to TRBJ1-3, with D tentatively TRBD1 (5 bases). Trimming left V 0 bases short and J 8 bases short, with 14 bases between. In germline, CDR1 is KGHSH, CDR2 LQKENI. CDR3 length: 15 residues. CDR3 region: CASSPPMAGRDTIYF. The CDR3 region has the DNA TGTGCCAGCTCACCACCGATGGCAGGGAGAGACACCATATATTTT.

The genes are TRBV20-1 and TRBJ1-6; D is undetermined. Trimming left V 0 bases short and J 6 bases short, with 12 bases between. Germline CDR1 is DFQATT and CDR2 is SNEGSKA (reference sequence). The CDR3 has 15 amino acids. Here the CDR3 DNA reads TGCAGTGCTAGAGACCAACGGGGTACTAATTCACCCCTCCACTTT. It encodes CSARDQRGTNSPLHF.

This clonotype was recorded at least ten times. The rearrangement links TRBV7-2 to TRBJ1-5; 7 bases agree with TRBD1. Germline CDR1 SGHTA, CDR2 FQGNSA. CDR3 length: 15 residues. V shed 1 base and J 6 bases; nucleotides not matched to a gene: 6. CDR3 bases: TGTGCCAGCAGCTTAGAAGGGGGCGCGGTTCAGCCCCAGCATTTT. This encodes CASSLEGGAVQPQHF.

Remarks on this clonotype: This could be a read error, since a much larger clone is one nucleotide away. The V call is TRBV28, the J call TRBJ2-3, with TRBD2 matching over 13 bases. CDR1 and CDR2 from the germline V gene are MDHEN and SYDVKM. This CDR3 has 17 amino acids. The CDR3 is CACSPELAGGRPDTQYF. Written as DNA, the CDR3 is TGTGCCTGCAGCCCCGAACTAGCGGGGGGGAGGCCAGATACGCAGTATTTT.

This clonotype was picked up many times. The rearrangement links TRBV24-1 to TRBJ2-7; 10 nucleotides align to TRBD2. CDR1 KGHDR and CDR2 SFDVKD come from the germline V gene. The junction had 12 bases not matched to a gene; V was cut back by 9 bases and J by 5 bases. The CDR3 is made up of 15 amino acids. CDR3 amino acids: CATDEREGRWNEQYV. CDR3 sequence (DNA): TGTGCCACCGACGAGCGGGAGGGCCGTTGGAACGAGCAGTACGTC.

This clonotype was observed a handful of times. The gene calls are TRBV6-5 and TRBJ1-4, with TRBD1 matching over 8 bases. This CDR3 is built from 15 residues. V lost 2 bases, J lost 8 bases, and 7 bases stayed unmatched. Germline CDR1 is MNHEY and CDR2 is SVGAGI. The CDR3 reads CASSYGQGAWEKLFF. DNA of the CDR3: TGTGCCAGCAGTTACGGCCAGGGGGCTTGGGAAAAACTGTTTTTT.